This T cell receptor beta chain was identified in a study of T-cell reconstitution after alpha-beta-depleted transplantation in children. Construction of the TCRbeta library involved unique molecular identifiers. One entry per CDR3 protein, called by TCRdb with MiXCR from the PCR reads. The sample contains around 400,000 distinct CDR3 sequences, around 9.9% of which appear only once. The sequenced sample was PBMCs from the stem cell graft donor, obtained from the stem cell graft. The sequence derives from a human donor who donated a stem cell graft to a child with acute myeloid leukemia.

The CDR3 loop is CSARTLAGRASTDTQYF. The CDR3 DNA reads as TGCAGTGCTAGGACGCTAGCGGGGAGGGCTAGCACAGATACGCAGTATTTT. The gene calls are TRBV20-1 and TRBJ2-3; TRBD2 aligns across 9 bases. Trimming took 3 bases from V and 0 from J; bases not matched to a gene: 10. CDR3 length equals 17 residues. Per the germline V gene, CDR1 is DFQATT and CDR2 is SNEGSKA (reference sequence).